This TCR beta chain originates from a study of shared clonotypes between healthy human individuals (dated by TCRdb to 2019 to 2021). The study in broad terms: Three men and a couple of women, aged 18 to 49 years, made up the cohort. To estimate repertoire size and how much clonotypes are shared between individuals, the study performed deep sequencing of blood TCR repertoires from roughly five healthy adults. For each donor, three plates each were used for CD4 naive and CD4 memory, two plates were used for CD8 naive, and one plate was used for CD8 memory. To increase sequencing depth and limit assay-specific biases, TCR repertoire library preparation and sequencing were carried out by different laboratories using diverse techniques. Each donor's leukapheresis produced roughly between roughly 0.85 and 9 billion PBMCs. Study-wide conclusions, independent of this receptor: Estimated clonotype richness was generally larger for naive than for memory subsets. About 4.5% of naive CD4, 3.5% of naive CD8, 2.3% of memory CD4, and approximately 0.4% of memory CD8 clonotypes were shared across four donors. Compared with non-shared clonotypes, clonotypes shared by all four sorted-subset donors had higher generation probabilities. Rarefaction of sorted-subset datasets indicated incomplete sequencing despite the large sequencing depth. Because the study included a small number of donors, the genetic and exposure-history diversity represented was limited. Sampling was restricted to blood, and TCR repertoires in tissues likely differ from the TCR repertoires found in blood. Based on pairwise subsampling, the degree of clonotype sharing among donors was expected to be affected by sequencing depth.

The donors were healthy, HIV-negative adults with no recently reported acute infections or vaccinations. Only Caucasian adults living in Nashville, Tennessee, USA were represented among the donors. CD4+ T cells were enriched by magnetic negative selection; naive cells were then positively selected on CD45RA, and the negative fraction formed the memory subset. Blood was obtained by leukapheresis, after which PBMCs were separated by Ficoll-Histopaque density gradient centrifugation and cryopreserved in liquid nitrogen vapor phase. Analytical flow cytometry was used to check the purity and quantity of every magnetically sorted T cell population. Genomic DNA was isolated from each sorted fraction and quantified by UV absorbance on a Nanodrop 2000c. V lost 0 bases and J lost 1 base; the stretch between them is 3 bases long. CDR1 and CDR2 are read off the germline V gene as SGHTA and FQGNSA. Its CDR3 holds 13 amino acids, cysteine through phenylalanine. Kept here is only the CDR3 DNA, which spans 39 bases and is read in frame from base 1.

TCR CDR3 regions were amplified from genomic DNA by multiplex PCR using the deep immunoSEQ assay. Extracted genomic DNA from each cell subset was spread evenly across all wells of several immunoSEQ 96-well plates, with each plate serving as a replicate. Each replicate PCR for sorted subsets received around 0.2 ug genomic DNA, equal to 30,000 or so T cell genomes. Purified libraries were quantified with a Qubit 3.0 fluorometer, sized on a Bioanalyzer 2100, and re-quantified with the KAPA Library Quantification kit. Every immunoSEQ 96-well plate was sequenced on a dedicated single-read 150-cycle Illumina NextSeq 550 flow cell. As for how the authors treated the data: Because the immunoSEQ output included only junctional sequences and no quality scores, the filtering could not be the same as the filtering used for full-length reads. To assign V/J genes and CDR3, sequences were annotated against IMGT germline references using PyIR, a Python wrapper for IgBLAST v1.9. Reads were filtered out if the reads had weak V/J assignments (E-value above 1e-6), no CDR3, stop codons, out-of-frame junctions, or ambiguous translated residues. A V3J clonotype was defined by an identical inferred V gene, J gene, and CDR3 amino acid sequence. Percentage overlap between repertoires was calculated by dividing the number of shared unique clonotypes by the size of the smaller repertoire. Three approaches were used to assess repertoire richness: RTK rarefaction, the Chao1 estimator, and Recon v2.1 estimates of unobserved clonotypes. Generation probabilities for all TCRbeta clonotypes obtained by the gDNA method from a handful of donors were computed using OLGA. TCRdb stores this immuneACCESS table with in-frame sequences only. Part of the clones is absent; in the studies checked, under half of the shortfall reflects unresolved V genes, and no reason is known for the rest. The V and J calls and clone size are taken from that table; D and trimming were inferred from the DNA. The sample table holds a few million clones, of which around nine tenths were seen once. The top ten clones comprise over 0.12% of the sample.

A word on this clone: It lacks a known antigen. One base away there is no much larger clone; base qualities are not given. The sample holds other DNA sequences that translate to the same CDR3.

The receptor's source is a man between 18 and 29 years old in good health. The sequencing input was naive CD4+ T cells sorted from blood. In the paper's terms, the cell subset or site label means: CD45RA+ positively selected. The chain employs TRBV7-2 and TRBJ1-1; there is no confident call for the D gene. The DNA sequence follows: TGTGCCAGCAGCTTAGCTCAGAACACTGAAGCTTTCTTT. Its protein is CASSLAQNTEAFF.